One TCR beta chain is described in this entry. This CDR3 has 15 residues. From germline, CDR1 is SGHDN and CDR2 FVKESK. V lost 4 bases, J lost 5 bases, and 6 bases stayed unmatched. These data belong to a study of blood T cell repertoires in COVID-19. Study in general: Samples came from the United States, Italy and Spain, spanning acute and convalescent COVID-19. PBMCs, B-cell-depleted T cells, or T cells provided the cDNA or gDNA that made up the material.

In the study's own analysis: Estimation of nucleated cell counts was performed using reference gene primer amplification. Assay: immunoSEQ multiplex PCR; the TCRdb copy retains only in-frame clones and omits some. That table gives V, J and clone size, and the DNA gave D and trimming. The sample records 300,000 to 400,000 clones, 80% to 90% being singletons. The study assigned cohorts using participant-reported clinical history. This sequence originates from a middle-aged woman with acute COVID-19. The sample consisted of PBMCs or T cells enriched from blood (not recorded which). The chain employs TRBV14 and TRBJ2-1, with 9 positions matching TRBD2. CDR3 sequence: CASSRVSGSHNEQFF. CDR3 bases: TGTGCCAGCAGCCGGGTTAGCGGGAGCCACAATGAGCAGTTCTTC.